Below, one T cell receptor beta chain is given with its context. Its antigen remains unknown. Per the germline V gene, CDR1 is PRHDT and CDR2 is FYEKMQ (reference sequence). The CDR3 consists of 16 residues. The data were obtained in a study of CXCR3-negative and CXCR3-positive naive CD8 T cells. Approximately 270,000 cells per CD8+ T cell subset were flow-sorted in triplicate. It was by 5' RACE with UMI labels that the TRB cDNA libraries were prepared. One entry per CDR3 protein, without DNA, is what TCRdb gives after re-calling the 5' RACE reads. The repertoire table contains over 55,000 distinct CDR3 sequences. Study outcomes and limitations: CXCR3 expression partially decreased after cryopreservation; most assays used fresh PBMCs. Comparably high diversity marked both naive subsets, whereas memory CD8+ cells had much lower diversity. Similar TRBV-TRBJ usage characterized naive CXCR3-negative and CXCR3-positive cells; memory cells differed.

The receptor comes from a human donor in good health. Some clones in this sample may be carry-over from other donors' samples. The sample was memory CD8+ T cells from blood. V and J are TRBV13 and TRBJ2-1; TCRdb designates TRBD1, a call that cannot be tested without DNA. The CDR3 loop is CASSLGDSVNYNEQFF.